This T cell receptor beta chain comes out of a study of chemoradiotherapy in HPV16-positive cancers. The germline CDR1 and CDR2 sequences are SGHTA and FQGNSA. The CDR3 spans 15 residues. J was trimmed by 7 bases and V by 2 bases; bases with no gene match: 8. TCRdb's copy holds only in-frame clones and misses some; the assay was immunoSEQ multiplex PCR. The sample shows 12,000 or so clones, approximately 87% of them seen only once. Here the sequenced sample was blood, taken from a patient who underwent chemoradiotherapy. This chain connects TRBV7-2 to TRBJ2-4; 7 positions match TRBD2. This sequence originates from a human donor with HPV-associated anogenital cancer. In nucleotides, the CDR3 is TGTGCCAGCAGCTTACCCGGGGTGCGGGGGAACATTCAGTACTTC. Its protein product is CASSLPGVRGNIQYF.